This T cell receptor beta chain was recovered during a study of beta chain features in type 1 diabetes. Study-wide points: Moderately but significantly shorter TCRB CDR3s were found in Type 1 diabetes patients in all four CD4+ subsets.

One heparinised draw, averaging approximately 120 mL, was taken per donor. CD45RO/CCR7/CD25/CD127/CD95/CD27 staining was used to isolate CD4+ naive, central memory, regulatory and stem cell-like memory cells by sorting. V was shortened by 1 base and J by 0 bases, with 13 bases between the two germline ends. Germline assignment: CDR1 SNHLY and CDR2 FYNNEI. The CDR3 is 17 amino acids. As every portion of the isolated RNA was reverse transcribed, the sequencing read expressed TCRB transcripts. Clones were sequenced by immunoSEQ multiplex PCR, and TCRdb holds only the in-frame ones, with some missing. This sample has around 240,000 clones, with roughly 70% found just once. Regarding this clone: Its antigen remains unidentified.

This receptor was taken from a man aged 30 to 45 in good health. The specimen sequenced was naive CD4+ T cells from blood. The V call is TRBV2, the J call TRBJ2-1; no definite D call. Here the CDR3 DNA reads TGTGCCAGCAGTGAAGTTTCCTTACGGTACTCCTACAATGAGCAGTTCTTC. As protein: CASSEVSLRYSYNEQFF.